This passage covers 31 T cell receptor beta chains from one sample sequenced in a study of sequential checkpoint blockade in melanoma. Using immunoSEQ multiplex PCR, the repertoire was profiled, and TCRdb retains in-frame clones only, with some absent. The sample records roughly 20,000 clones, more than 70% being singletons. The treatment denotes: randomized to nivolumab then ipilimumab (arm A) or the reverse (arm B). The sequenced sample was CD8+ T cells sorted from blood (inferred from file names), obtained from a patient given nivolumab and ipilimumab in sequence. These TCRs come from a human donor with melanoma.

J is TRBJ1-5 and V is TRBV6-1; a possible D gene is TRBD1 (6 bases). V was trimmed by 3 bases and J by 4 bases, leaving 7 bases between them. The germline CDR1 and CDR2 sequences are MNHNS and SASEGT. The CDR3 runs to 13 residues. In DNA, the CDR3 is TGTGCCAGCAGTGAGACAGGTAATCAGCCCCAGCATTTT. It codes for CASSETGNQPQHF.

The V call is TRBV7-9, the J call TRBJ2-7; D call uncertain. V lost 6 bases, J lost 3 bases, and 9 bases lay in between. This CDR3 is 12 amino acids long. Germline V gene lookup returns CDR1 SEHNR and CDR2 FQNEAQ (reference sequence). In DNA, the CDR3 is TGTGCCAGCAGTACAGCCCTCTACGAGCAGTACTTC. Translating it yields CASSTALYEQYF.

The V call is TRBV28, the J call TRBJ1-4; D perhaps matches TRBD1 (5 bases). Trimming pared 2 bases from V and 13 bases from J, leaving 8 bases between. Germline CDR1 is MDHEN and CDR2 is SYDVKM. The CDR3 has 11 residues. CDR3 amino acids: CASSLGGGLFF. In nucleotides, the CDR3 is TGTGCCAGCAGTTTAGGGGGAGGACTGTTTTTT.

The chain links TRBV6-5 to TRBJ2-3, with TRBD2 as a possible D gene (6 bases). V lost 5 bases and J 4 bases, leaving 16 bases between the germline ends. Germline V gene lookup returns CDR1 MNHEY and CDR2 SVGAGI. The CDR3 length is 15 residues. CDR3 residues: CASSQNGGIADTQYF. The CDR3 region has the DNA TGTGCCAGCAGTCAGAACGGGGGAATAGCAGATACGCAGTATTTT.

The V call is TRBV6-5, the J call TRBJ2-5, with TRBD1 matching over 9 bases. The J call may be faulty, since TRBJ2-7 better matches the DNA end. Germline assignment: CDR1 MNHEY and CDR2 SVGAGI. This CDR3 region has 14 residues. As DNA, the CDR3 is TGTGCCAGCAGTGCGGGACAGGGTGCCTACGAGCAGTACTTC. Translation: CASSAGQGAYEQYF.

The sample holds a few counts of this clone. The rearrangement joins TRBV12-5 to TRBJ2-1, with D possibly being TRBD2 (5 bases). This CDR3 comprises 12 residues. V was trimmed by 3 bases and J by 7 bases, leaving 7 bases between them. The germline gives CDR1 LGHNT, CDR2 FRNRAP. Written as DNA, the CDR3 is TGTGCTAGTGGTTTTTCGGGGAATGAGCAGTTCTTC. This sequence encodes CASGFSGNEQFF.

V is TRBV4-2 and J is TRBJ1-6, with a possible D match to TRBD1 (5 bases). Germline CDR1 and CDR2: LGHNA and YNFKEQ. The CDR3 runs to 17 residues. V lost 0 bases to trimming and J lost 5 bases, with 14 bases between them. CDR3 sequence reads: CASSQDTPGGHNSPLHF. DNA of the CDR3: TGTGCCAGCAGCCAAGATACACCCGGGGGACATAATTCACCCCTCCACTTT.

This clone was seen only a few times. The J gene is TRBJ2-5, the V gene TRBV10-2; possible D gene TRBD1, 5 bases. This CDR3 region has 13 residues. The V and J ends lost 5 bases and 5 bases respectively, with 12 bases between them. Per the germline V gene, CDR1 is WSHSY and CDR2 is SAAADI. DNA for the CDR3: TGCGCCAGCAGTCGGACAATCGACGAGACCCAGTACTTC. Amino acids: CASSRTIDETQYF.

This chain connects TRBV28 to TRBJ2-5; 12 bases line up with TRBD2. Germline CDR1 and CDR2: MDHEN and SYDVKM. The CDR3 extends over 16 amino acids. V lost 3 bases, J lost 3 bases, and 5 bases stayed unmatched. The CDR3 loop is CASSLGRLAGEETQYF. The CDR3 nucleotides are TGTGCCAGCAGTTTGGGTAGACTAGCGGGAGAAGAGACCCAGTACTTC.

CDR3: CASSMGLAGVTGELFF. CDR3 in DNA: TGTGCCAGTAGTATGGGGCTAGCGGGCGTCACCGGGGAGCTGTTTTTT. The rearrangement links TRBV19 to TRBJ2-2, with 8 nucleotides matching TRBD2. The ends lost 3 bases at V and 4 bases at J; junction bases unmatched: 7. There are 16 residues in the CDR3. Germline V gene lookup returns CDR1 LNHDA and CDR2 SQIVND (reference sequence).

This rearrangement joins TRBV27 to TRBJ1-1; D is unresolved. This CDR3 contains 13 residues. Trimming removed 2 bases at V and 4 bases at J, with 8 bases between. CDR1 is MNHEY and CDR2 is SMNVEV in the germline V gene (reference sequence). The CDR3 coding sequence is TGTGCCAGCAGTTTAATGACGGGCACTGAAGCTTTCTTT. Its protein product is CASSLMTGTEAFF.

The chain couples TRBV15 to TRBJ2-1; tentative D call: TRBD2 (5 bases). The germline V gene encodes CDR1 LNHNV and CDR2 YYDKDF (reference sequence). The CDR3 has 12 amino acids. Trimming shortened V by 8 bases and J by 4 bases, and 9 bases separated the two germline ends. The DNA for the CDR3 is TGTGCCACCGCGGAGGATTACAATGAGCAGTTCTTC. Translated, it gives CATAEDYNEQFF. The full variable domain, rest sourced from reference TRBV15 and TRBJ2-1, is DAMVIQNPRYQVTQFGKPVTLSCSQTLNHNVMYWYQQKSSQAPKLLFHYYDKDFNNEADTPDNFQSRRPNTSFCFLDIRSPGLGDTAMYLCATAEDYNEQFFGPGTRLTVL.

This clone appeared a few times. The J gene is TRBJ2-7, the V gene TRBV6-5; no firm D call. The CDR3 spans 13 residues. Trimming removed 9 bases at V and 0 bases at J, with 12 bases between. CDR1 and CDR2 from the germline V gene are MNHEY and SVGAGI. The CDR3 is CASYSFGSYEQYF. The CDR3 bases are TGTGCCAGTTACTCATTCGGCTCCTACGAGCAGTACTTC.

The chain joins TRBV5-1 to TRBJ2-7; 7 bases fit TRBD2. Per the germline V gene, CDR1 is SGHRS and CDR2 is YFSETQ. This CDR3 region has 15 residues. The ends lost 0 bases at V and 0 bases at J; junction bases unmatched: 3. The CDR3 DNA sequence: TGCGCCAGCAGCTTGGAGTCTAGCGGCTCCTACGAGCAGTACTTC. Its translation: CASSLESSGSYEQYF.

This chain uses TRBV2 with TRBJ2-1, with 13 bases aligning to TRBD2. Trimming cost V 3 bases and J 10 bases; bases outside gene matches: 6. CDR1 is SNHLY and CDR2 is FYNNEI in the germline V gene. The length of the CDR3 is 15 residues. CDR3 loop: CASSEGLAGFGEQFF. The CDR3 coding sequence is TGTGCCAGCAGTGAGGGACTAGCGGGATTTGGGGAGCAGTTCTTC.

The chain is built from TRBV19 and TRBJ2-7; TRBD1 is a possible D gene (5 bases). Trimming stripped 11 bases from V and 4 bases from J, with 18 bases between. There are 13 residues in the CDR3. Germline-derived CDR1 and CDR2 are LNHDA and SQIVND (reference sequence). This CDR3 reads CACRRKTAYEQYF. In nucleotides, the CDR3 is TGTGCCTGCAGGCGGAAGACAGCATACGAGCAGTACTTC.

The gene calls are TRBV19 and TRBJ1-6, with 9 bases lining up with TRBD1. CDR1 and CDR2 from the germline V gene are LNHDA and SQIVND (reference sequence). The junction had 6 bases not matched to a gene; V was cut back by 1 base and J by 2 bases. CDR3 length: 18 residues. CDR3 sequence reads: CASSIGGQGRTYNSPLHF. DNA of the CDR3: TGTGCCAGTAGTATAGGAGGACAGGGGAGGACCTATAATTCACCCCTCCACTTT.

This sequence joins TRBV7-9 and TRBJ2-1; 8 bases line up with TRBD2. The CDR3 length is 15 residues. V lost 2 bases, J lost 7 bases, and 7 bases stayed unmatched. CDR1 is SEHNR and CDR2 is FQNEAQ in the germline V gene (reference sequence). The CDR3 spells CASSLSGGALNEQFF. The CDR3 nucleotides read TGTGCCAGCAGCTTATCGGGGGGGGCCTTGAATGAGCAGTTCTTC. Full variable domain (missing parts from reference TRBV7-9 and TRBJ2-1): DTGVSQNPRHKITKRGQNVTFRCDPISEHNRLYWYRQTLGQGPEFLTYFQNEAQLEKSRLLSDRFSAERPKGSFSTLEIQRTEQGDSAMYLCASSLSGGALNEQFFGPGTRLTVL.

The chain is built from TRBV18 and TRBJ2-7, with 14 bases aligning to TRBD2. CDR1 KGHSH and CDR2 LQKENI come from the germline V gene. V dropped 6 bases and J dropped 0; count of bases not matched to a gene: 10. The CDR3 is 18 residues long. CDR3 nucleotides: TGTGCCAGCTCCTGGGGACTAGCGGGAGTTTCAAGCTCCTACGAGCAGTACTTC. Translating gives CASSWGLAGVSSSYEQYF.

This clone is a singleton in its sample. The chain carries TRBV19 and TRBJ2-2; D is possibly TRBD2 (5 bases). Trimming took off 7 bases at V and 4 bases at J, with 13 bases between the two ends. Germline V CDR1 and CDR2: LNHDA, SQIVND (reference sequence). The CDR3 sequence is 14 residues long. The chain's CDR3 is CASNPGSITGELFF. The CDR3 nucleotides are TGTGCCAGTAACCCGGGGAGCATCACCGGGGAGCTGTTTTTT.

The chain has TRBV6-1 and TRBJ2-5, with 14 nucleotides matching TRBD2. From germline, CDR1 is MNHNS and CDR2 SASEGT. The CDR3 loop spans 17 amino acids. Germline trimming cut 2 bases from V and 1 base from J; bases unmatched to any gene: 3. Here the CDR3 DNA reads TGTGCCAGCAGTGAATGGACTAGCGGGAGGCTCCAAGAGACCCAGTACTTC. Amino acid sequence: CASSEWTSGRLQETQYF.

The chain is built from TRBV30 and TRBJ2-7; 9 nucleotides match TRBD2. The CDR3 has 15 amino acids. Germline CDR1 GTSNPN, CDR2 SVGIG (reference sequence). The J segment lost 4 bases and the V segment lost 0 bases, leaving 7 bases of the junction unmatched. CDR3 DNA sequence: TGTGCCTGGAGTGTACGGCTAGCGGGATTTTACGAGCAGTACTTC. Translated, it gives CAWSVRLAGFYEQYF.

This chain joins TRBV19 and TRBJ2-2; D may be TRBD1 (5 bases). Germline assignment: CDR1 LNHDA and CDR2 SQIVND (reference sequence). Trimming shortened V by 5 bases and J by 6 bases, and 16 bases separated the two germline ends. This CDR3 region has 15 residues. The CDR3 sequence: CASSSSGWRAGELFF. In DNA form, the CDR3 reads TGTGCCAGTAGTTCATCAGGGTGGAGAGCCGGGGAGCTGTTTTTT.

The CDR3 bases are TGTGCCAGCAGCTCGCCGTGGGGACTAGCGGGAGGGCTCAATGAGCAGTTCTTC. Protein: CASSSPWGLAGGLNEQFF. The chain joins TRBV11-2 to TRBJ2-1, with TRBD2 matching over 16 bases. The ends lost 4 bases at V and 6 bases at J; junction bases unmatched: 9. The germline gives CDR1 SGHAT, CDR2 FQNNGV. This CDR3 contains 18 residues.

The V call is TRBV19, the J call TRBJ1-1; 7 bases are shared with TRBD1. The CDR3 has 15 amino acids. Trimming took 7 bases from V and 8 from J; bases not matched to a gene: 16. Germline CDR1 is LNHDA and CDR2 is SQIVND (reference sequence). CDR3: CASNNKGTASREAFF. For the CDR3, the DNA is TGTGCCAGTAATAACAAGGGGACAGCGAGCCGGGAAGCTTTCTTT.

V gene TRBV19 combines with J gene TRBJ2-7; D is unresolved. CDR1 is LNHDA, CDR2 SQIVND, per germline (reference sequence). With 3 bases removed from V and 2 bases from J, the gap between germline ends came to 14 bases. CDR3 length: 15 amino acids. The CDR3 nucleotides are TGTGCCAGTAGTATTATCGCAGGTGCAACCTACGAGCAGTACTTC. It is translated as CASSIIAGATYEQYF.

This chain joins TRBV15 and TRBJ1-2, with 7 positions matching TRBD1. CDR3 length: 16 amino acids. V was clipped by 3 bases and J by 4 bases; unmatched bases: 11. Germline V gene data show CDR1 as LNHNV and CDR2 as YYDKDF (reference sequence). The CDR3 region has the DNA TGTGCCACCAGCAGGGCTGACAGGGAGGCTAGCTATGGCTACACCTTC. It translates to CATSRADREASYGYTF.

The chain joins TRBV15 to TRBJ2-7, with 7 positions matching TRBD1. This CDR3 is built from 15 residues. Germline-derived CDR1 and CDR2 are LNHNV and YYDKDF (reference sequence). V shed 1 base and J 3 bases; nucleotides not matched to a gene: 6. In DNA form, the CDR3 reads TGTGCCACCAGCAGAGCCCGGGACAGTGTCTACGAGCAGTACTTC. This gives the protein CATSRARDSVYEQYF.

The chain carries TRBV19 and TRBJ1-1; 7 nucleotides agree with TRBD1. There are 14 residues in the CDR3. CDR1 and CDR2 (germline): LNHDA, SQIVND (reference sequence). V lost 6 bases and J lost 5; bases outside the gene matches: 9. The CDR3 loop reads CASRSDREWTEAFF. The CDR3 DNA reads as TGTGCCAGTAGGTCAGACAGGGAATGGACTGAAGCTTTCTTT.

The chain combines TRBV23-1 with TRBJ2-1; 8 bases agree with TRBD1. TRBV23-1 is identified as an open reading frame with a role that is uncertain. The CDR3 consists of 15 residues. The junction had 11 bases not matched to a gene; V was cut back by 6 bases and J by 7 bases. CDR3 sequence (DNA): TGCGCCAGCAGGTCCCGGGACAGGAACCCGAATGAGCAGTTCTTC. Its protein product is CASRSRDRNPNEQFF.

The chain joins TRBV10-3 to TRBJ2-7; D is unclear. Germline CDR1 and CDR2: ENHRY and SYGVKD. Trimming left V 6 bases short and J 4 bases short, with 10 bases between. The CDR3 is 12 residues long. The CDR3 protein is CAISDSDYEQYF. CDR3 sequence (DNA): TGTGCCATCAGCGACTCGGATTACGAGCAGTACTTC.